A single T cell receptor beta chain is shown here with its context. This specimen belongs to a study of blood T cell repertoires in COVID-19. Across the whole study: Samples representing acute and convalescent COVID-19 were sourced from the United States, Italy and Spain. From T cells, B-cell-depleted T cells, or PBMCs came the material, which was cDNA or gDNA.

Profiling relied on immunoSEQ multiplex PCR, and the TCRdb table lists in-frame clones only, not all of them. Of 180,000 or so clones in the sample, 75% to 85% were seen once. The CDR3 covers 14 residues. Trimming took 3 bases from V and 1 from J; bases not matched to a gene: 3. Germline CDR1 is GTSNPN and CDR2 is SVGIG (reference sequence). The chain recombines TRBV30 with TRBJ1-3; TRBD1 aligns across 7 bases. Sequenced material: PBMCs or T cells enriched from blood (not recorded which). The sequence was collected from a man aged 50-60 years who had recovered from COVID-19. Here the CDR3 DNA reads TGTGCCTGGAGACAGGGGATTTCTGGAAACACCATATATTTT. Its translation: CAWRQGISGNTIYF.